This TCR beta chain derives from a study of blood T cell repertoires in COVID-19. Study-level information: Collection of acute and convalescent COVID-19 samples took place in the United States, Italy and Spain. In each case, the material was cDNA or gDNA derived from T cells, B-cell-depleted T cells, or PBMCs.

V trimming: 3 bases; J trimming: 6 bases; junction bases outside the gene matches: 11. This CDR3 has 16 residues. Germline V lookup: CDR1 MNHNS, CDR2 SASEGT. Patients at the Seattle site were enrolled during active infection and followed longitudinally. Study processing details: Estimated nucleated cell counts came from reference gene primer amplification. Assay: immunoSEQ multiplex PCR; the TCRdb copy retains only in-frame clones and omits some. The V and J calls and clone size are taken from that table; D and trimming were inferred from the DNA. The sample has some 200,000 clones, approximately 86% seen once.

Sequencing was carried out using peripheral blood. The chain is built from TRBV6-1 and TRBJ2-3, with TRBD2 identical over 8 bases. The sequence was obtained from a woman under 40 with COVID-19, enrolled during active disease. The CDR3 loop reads CASSDLRGATEDTQYF. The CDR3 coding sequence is TGTGCCAGCAGTGACTTGCGGGGGGCCACCGAGGATACGCAGTATTTT.